These 25 T cell receptor beta chains came from one sample sequenced in a study of radiotherapy plus CTLA-4 blockade in lung cancer. The protocol was immunoSEQ multiplex PCR, while the TCRdb copy is restricted to in-frame clones and leaves out a portion. The profile shows around 37,000 clones, 70% to 75% of them singletons. The material was peripheral blood, obtained from a patient treated with radiotherapy plus ipilimumab. These receptors were collected from a human donor with non-small cell lung cancer that progressed on radiotherapy plus ipilimumab.

In its sample, this clone was seen a few times. J is TRBJ2-3 and V is TRBV4-3; the D is unclear. The CDR3 consists of 15 residues. V was shortened by 2 bases and J by 1 base, with 10 bases between the two germline ends. Germline CDR1 LGHNA, CDR2 YSLEER. In DNA, the CDR3 is TGCGCCAGCAGCCAACAGAACAGTCGCACAGATACGCAGTATTTT. Its translation: CASSQQNSRTDTQYF.

J is TRBJ1-1 and V is TRBV19, with D possibly matching TRBD1 (6 bases). Trimming removed 6 bases at V and 0 bases at J, with 14 bases between. This CDR3 has 15 residues. Looked up from germline, CDR1 is LNHDA and CDR2 is SQIVND (reference sequence). The chain's CDR3 is CASSLQGSMNTEAFF. The DNA of the CDR3 is TGTGCCAGTAGCTTACAGGGAAGCATGAACACTGAAGCTTTCTTT.

The CDR3 loop reads CASSPTGGSEKLFF. CDR3 coding DNA: TGTGCCAGCAGCCCGACAGGGGGCAGTGAAAAACTGTTTTTT. The J gene is TRBJ1-4, the V gene TRBV7-2; 10 bases agree with TRBD1. The CDR3 spans 14 residues. In germline, CDR1 is SGHTA, CDR2 FQGNSA. Trimming at V came to 5 bases and at J to 7 bases, leaving 4 bases not matched to a gene.

The V and J genes are TRBV9 and TRBJ2-7, with 11 positions matching TRBD2. CDR3 size: 14 residues. Per germline, CDR1 SGDLS and CDR2 YYNGEE. The junction had 6 bases not matched to a gene; V was cut back by 4 bases and J by 6 bases. DNA for the CDR3: TGTGCCAGCAGCCCGGGGACTAGCGGTCGCGAGCAGTACTTC. Its translation is CASSPGTSGREQYF.

The chain joins TRBV30 to TRBJ2-5; D is perhaps TRBD1 or TRBD2 (5 bases each). Trimming left V 0 bases short and J 5 bases short, with 28 bases between. The CDR3 runs to 19 residues. The V gene's germline CDR1 is GTSNPN and CDR2 SVGIG (reference sequence). The CDR3 bases are TGTGCCTGGAGTGTATTTGCAGGGCTATGGGAGTCCTATAGGGAGACCCAGTACTTC. Its protein product is CAWSVFAGLWESYRETQYF.

This chain links TRBV11-2 with TRBJ2-7, with 10 positions matching TRBD1. From germline, CDR1 is SGHAT and CDR2 FQNNGV. V dropped 5 bases and J dropped 5; count of bases not matched to a gene: 18. The CDR3 has 18 amino acids. The CDR3 DNA is TGTGCCAGCAGCGACCTGGACGGGACAGGGGATATTTCTGACGAGCAGTACTTC. It encodes CASSDLDGTGDISDEQYF.

This clone turned up a few times. CDR3 DNA sequence: TGTGCCAGCAGCGAGGTATCCGGTGAGCAGTTCTTC. This codes for CASSEVSGEQFF. This chain uses TRBV13 with TRBJ2-1; D not certain. This CDR3 spans 12 amino acids. The germline V gene encodes CDR1 PRHDT and CDR2 FYEKMQ (reference sequence). V was shortened by 5 bases and J by 9 bases, with 11 bases between the two germline ends.

The chain employs TRBV28 and TRBJ1-2; a possible D gene is TRBD1 (5 bases). The V gene lost 6 bases and the J gene lost 1 base, with 12 bases spanning the gap. Germline assignment: CDR1 MDHEN and CDR2 SYDVKM. This CDR3 has 14 residues. The CDR3 DNA reads as TGTGCCAGCAGCTTCTTGGGGGGTAACTATGGCTACACCTTC. It codes for CASSFLGGNYGYTF.

Only one count was recorded for this clone. The chain employs TRBV5-4 and TRBJ2-7; perhaps TRBD1 as D (6 bases). The CDR3 loop spans 13 amino acids. CDR1 and CDR2 from the germline V gene are SGHNT and YYREEE (reference sequence). The V end lost 4 bases, the J end lost 4 bases, and 12 bases lay between the germline ends. In DNA, the CDR3 is TGTGCCAGCAGCCCGGACAGTGTTTACGAGCAGTACTTC. Residues: CASSPDSVYEQYF. Based on the CDR3 plus reference TRBV5-4 and TRBJ2-7, the full variable domain is ETGVTQSPTHLIKTRGQQVTLRCSSQSGHNTVSWYQQALGQGPQFIFQYYREEENGRGNFPPRFSGLQFPNYSSELNVNALELDDSALYLCASSPDSVYEQYFGPGTRLTVT.

This clone was picked up a small number of times. This sequence joins TRBV5-4 and TRBJ1-3; D call uncertain. V shed 0 bases and J shed 0 bases, with 7 bases lying between them. CDR3 length: 15 residues. In germline, CDR1 is SGHNT, CDR2 YYREEE (reference sequence). As DNA, the CDR3 is TGTGCCAGCAGCTTGGGAGGCGACTCTGGAAACACCATATATTTT. Encoded protein: CASSLGGDSGNTIYF.

This sequence joins TRBV4-3 and TRBJ2-1; the D is unclear. The CDR3 sequence is 18 residues long. The germline CDR1 and CDR2 sequences are LGHNA and YSLEER. V was cut by 0 bases and J by 6 bases, with 21 bases left in between. For the CDR3, the DNA is TGCGCCAGCAGCCAAGATCCCCCCTTTTCCTCGGCCTTCAATGAGCAGTTCTTC. This sequence encodes CASSQDPPFSSAFNEQFF.

The chain joins TRBV18 to TRBJ1-3; no reliable D call. CDR1 is KGHSH and CDR2 is LQKENI in the germline V gene. The CDR3 covers 13 residues. Between the trimmed V and J ends, which lost 6 bases and 4 bases, there was a span of 10 bases. Here the CDR3 DNA reads TGTGCCAGCTCGCCCGATTCGGGAAACACCATATATTTT. Amino acid sequence: CASSPDSGNTIYF.

This sequence joins TRBV11-2 and TRBJ2-7; 12 positions match TRBD2. This CDR3 has 18 residues. The germline CDR1 and CDR2 sequences are SGHAT and FQNNGV. V shed 4 bases and J 1 base; nucleotides not matched to a gene: 11. In DNA, the CDR3 is TGTGCCAGCAGCTCGGGACTAGCGGGCGCACCGATATCCTACGAGCAGTACTTC. This sequence encodes CASSSGLAGAPISYEQYF.

V gene TRBV5-1 combines with J gene TRBJ1-1; tentatively, D is TRBD1 (5 bases). V was clipped by 2 bases and J by 7 bases, with 15 bases between them. This CDR3 contains 14 residues. Germline V CDR1 and CDR2: SGHRS, YFSETQ. The CDR3 loop reads CASSFEGRDGEAFF. CDR3 DNA: TGCGCCAGCAGCTTCGAGGGGAGGGACGGTGAAGCTTTCTTT.

This sequence joins TRBV7-3 and TRBJ2-3, with D perhaps matching TRBD2 (5 bases). The CDR3 extends over 14 amino acids. Germline CDR1 and CDR2: SGHTA and FQGTGA. Trimming left V 2 bases short and J 7 bases short, with 13 bases between. The CDR3 loop reads CASSLARDSYTQYF. Here the CDR3 DNA reads TGTGCCAGCAGCTTAGCCCGGGATTCTTATACGCAGTATTTT.

The V call is TRBV15, the J call TRBJ1-5; 9 bases map to TRBD1. The CDR3 is made up of 15 amino acids. Unmatched junction bases numbered 3, after V lost 1 base and J lost 5 bases. In germline, CDR1 is LNHNV, CDR2 YYDKDF (reference sequence). In nucleotides, the CDR3 is TGTGCCACCAGCAGAGGTACAGGGGGCGATCAGCCCCAGCATTTT. This sequence encodes CATSRGTGGDQPQHF. Complete variable domain (other parts from reference TRBV15 and TRBJ1-5): DAMVIQNPRYQVTQFGKPVTLSCSQTLNHNVMYWYQQKSSQAPKLLFHYYDKDFNNEADTPDNFQSRRPNTSFCFLDIRSPGLGDTAMYLCATSRGTGGDQPQHFGDGTRLSIL.

The rearrangement links TRBV11-2 to TRBJ2-1; D not certain. V lost 1 base and J lost 10, with 5 bases in between. CDR1 and CDR2 from the germline V gene are SGHAT and FQNNGV. The CDR3 length is 11 residues. In DNA form, the CDR3 reads TGTGCCAGCAGCTTAGTGGTCGAGCAGTTCTTC. Amino acid sequence: CASSLVVEQFF.

The J gene is TRBJ1-1, the V gene TRBV5-4; D gene ambiguous. The V and J ends lost 2 bases and 2 bases respectively, with 7 bases between them. The germline V gene has CDR1 SGHNT and CDR2 YYREEE (reference sequence). The CDR3 runs 13 residues. The chain's CDR3 is CASSLTANTEAFF. CDR3 bases: TGTGCCAGCAGCTTAACAGCTAACACTGAAGCTTTCTTT.

This chain links TRBV5-6 with TRBJ2-3; tentative D call: TRBD2 (6 bases). The CDR3 length is 17 residues. The germline V gene has CDR1 SGHDT and CDR2 YYEEEE. The V end was cut by 1 base, the J end by 2 bases, with 17 bases between. The DNA of the CDR3 is TGTGCCAGCAGCTTGTGGATAGCAGGGACTTCCACAGATACGCAGTATTTT. It yields the protein CASSLWIAGTSTDTQYF. The full variable domain, in which reference TRBV5-6 and TRBJ2-3 provide the parts outside the CDR3, is DAGVTQSPTHLIKTRGQQVTLRCSPKSGHDTVSWYQQALGQGPQFIFQYYEEEERQRGNFPDRFSGHQFPNYSSELNVNALLLGDSALYLCASSLWIAGTSTDTQYFGPGTRLTVL.

This clone was seen a few times. Here the CDR3 reads CASSPRGDKNIQYF. The DNA of the CDR3 is TGTGCCAGCAGCCCCAGGGGGGACAAAAACATTCAGTACTTC. This sequence joins TRBV6-5 and TRBJ2-4; D is perhaps TRBD1 (7 bases). The ends were cut back, 6 bases at V and 3 bases at J, with 12 bases in the middle. There are 14 residues in the CDR3. The germline V gene has CDR1 MNHEY and CDR2 SVGAGI.

This rearrangement joins TRBV7-9 to TRBJ2-5, with TRBD1 identical over 10 bases. The germline gives CDR1 SEHNR, CDR2 FQNEAQ (reference sequence). V lost 8 bases and J lost 3; bases outside the gene matches: 9. This CDR3 comprises 15 residues. CDR3 in amino acids: CASGTGTGVKETQYF. In nucleotides, the CDR3 is TGTGCCAGCGGAACCGGGACAGGGGTAAAAGAGACCCAGTACTTC.

This chain joins TRBV7-2 and TRBJ1-1; D is uncertain. Trimming took 5 bases from V and 3 from J, leaving 13 bases between them. There are 14 residues in the CDR3. Germline CDR1 reads SGHTA; CDR2 reads FQGNSA. Written as DNA, the CDR3 is TGTGCCAGCAGCCCCTCGGATGGCCACACTGAAGCTTTCTTT. Its translation: CASSPSDGHTEAFF.

CDR3 region: CASSLSSTLSYEQYF. In nucleotides, the CDR3 is TGTGCCAGCAGTTTATCCTCGACCCTATCCTACGAGCAGTACTTC. The V and J genes are TRBV27 and TRBJ2-7, with D unclear. This CDR3 contains 15 residues. Germline V gene sequence: CDR1 MNHEY, CDR2 SMNVEV (reference sequence). Trimming removed 0 bases at V and 1 base at J, with 10 bases between.

The chain has TRBV5-1 and TRBJ1-1, with D possibly matching TRBD1 (5 bases). The V and J ends lost 0 bases and 4 bases respectively, with 13 bases between them. Looked up from germline, CDR1 is SGHRS and CDR2 is YFSETQ. The CDR3 is 15 amino acids. CDR3 bases: TGCGCCAGCAGCTTGGAGGGGCCTTCGAGCACTGAAGCTTTCTTT. Its translation: CASSLEGPSSTEAFF.

This clone showed up just a few times. The V and J genes are TRBV7-9 and TRBJ1-1, with TRBD1 as a possible D gene (6 bases). Trimming took 1 base from V and 2 from J, leaving 8 bases between them. CDR3 length: 14 residues. The germline V gene encodes CDR1 SEHNR and CDR2 FQNEAQ (reference sequence). The CDR3, as DNA: TGTGCCAGCAGCTTAGGGACAGTTAACACTGAAGCTTTCTTT. This translates into CASSLGTVNTEAFF.